A single sample gave rise to the 16 T cell receptor beta chains below, sequenced in a study of identical twins. TCRdb re-called the 5' RACE reads with MiXCR, one entry per CDR3 protein. Of about 890,000 distinct CDR3 sequences listed, 10% to 15% are singletons. These data are also associated with another study on yellow fever vaccine responses in identical twins.

The material sequenced was PBMCs. The receptor set was obtained from a woman aged 18-29 years in good health.

The chain employs TRBV5-1 and TRBJ2-1; 8 bases map to TRBD1. This CDR3 is 16 amino acids long. V shed 5 bases and J 5 bases; nucleotides not matched to a gene: 12. CDR1 SGHRS and CDR2 YFSETQ come from the germline V gene. The CDR3 bases are TGCGCCAGCAGTTTCCCACCAGGACAGGGCAACAATGAGCAGTTCTTC. This codes for CASSFPPGQGNNEQFF.

This chain connects TRBV27 to TRBJ1-1, with D unresolved. Germline V lookup: CDR1 MNHEY, CDR2 SMNVEV (reference sequence). The CDR3 totals 12 residues. Trimming cost V 6 bases and J 8 bases, with 13 bases left between them. CDR3 in amino acids: CASRERDEEAFF. In nucleotides, the CDR3 is TGTGCCAGCAGGGAAAGGGATGAGGAAGCTTTCTTT.

This clonotype was recorded many times. The CDR3 region is CASSLTSPRPQHF. For the CDR3, the DNA is TGTGCCAGCAGTTTGACGTCCCCTAGACCCCAGCATTTT. The gene calls are TRBV12-3 or TRBV12-4 and TRBJ1-5; D not certain. The CDR3 loop spans 13 amino acids. V dropped 3 bases and J dropped 10 bases, with 13 bases sitting between them.

The chain links TRBV6-5 to TRBJ2-7; D not certain. The CDR3 is 14 residues long. Germline assignment: CDR1 MNHEY and CDR2 SVGAGI. Trimming cost V 0 bases and J 0 bases, with 6 bases left between them. The CDR3 region has the DNA TGTGCCAGCAGTTACTCGAGGACCTCCTACGAGCAGTACTTC. Translation gives CASSYSRTSYEQYF.

This clonotype showed up just a few times. The chain carries TRBV12-3 or TRBV12-4 and TRBJ1-2; D not resolved. CDR3 length: 14 residues. The V and J ends lost 3 bases and 2 bases respectively, with 10 bases between them. This chain's CDR3 is CASSFRGPNYGYTF. CDR3 sequence (DNA): TGTGCCAGCAGTTTTAGAGGGCCCAACTATGGCTACACCTTC.

This clonotype was picked up a small number of times. The chain couples TRBV24-1 to TRBJ2-1; 8 bases are a match to TRBD2. Unmatched junction bases numbered 8, after V lost 3 bases and J lost 8 bases. This CDR3 contains 15 residues. Germline V gene data show CDR1 as KGHDR and CDR2 as SFDVKD. The CDR3 spells CATSDPPGTRDEQFF. Written as DNA, the CDR3 is TGTGCCACCAGTGATCCCCCCGGGACTAGGGATGAGCAGTTCTTC.

The V and J genes are TRBV7-8 and TRBJ2-1; D unresolved. This CDR3 is built from 15 residues. Trimming left V 5 bases short and J 6 bases short, with 17 bases between. In germline, CDR1 is SGHVS, CDR2 FQNEAQ. The CDR3: CASSPTGGPLNEQFF. The CDR3 nucleotides read TGTGCCAGCAGCCCCACGGGCGGACCTCTCAATGAGCAGTTCTTC.

This clonotype was seen at least ten times. This rearrangement joins TRBV5-1 to TRBJ2-1; the D gene is possibly TRBD1 (6 bases). CDR3 length: 14 amino acids. V lost 0 bases and J 10 bases, leaving 14 bases between the germline ends. The germline V gene has CDR1 SGHRS and CDR2 YFSETQ. CDR3 coding DNA: TGCGCCAGCAGCTTGGGCCAGGGGCTCGTAGAGCAGTTCTTC. Translated: CASSLGQGLVEQFF. The full variable domain, in which reference TRBV5-1 and TRBJ2-1 provide the parts outside the CDR3, is KAGVTQTPRYLIKTRGQQVTLSCSPISGHRSVSWYQQTPGQGLQFLFEYFSETQRNKGNFPGRFSGRQFSNSRSEMNVSTLELGDSALYLCASSLGQGLVEQFFGPGTRLTVL.

The chain combines TRBV4-1 with TRBJ2-5; the D gene is possibly TRBD2 (6 bases). V was pared by 5 bases and J by 2 bases, with 15 bases between. The CDR3 consists of 15 residues. CDR1 is MGHRA, CDR2 YSYEKL, per germline. CDR3 amino acids: CASSCATGVQETQYF. The CDR3 nucleotides read TGCGCCAGCAGCTGCGCAACGGGGGTACAAGAGACCCAGTACTTC.

This clonotype was observed a few times. This chain uses TRBV7-9 with TRBJ2-5; TRBD2 is a possible D gene (6 bases). V was pared by 5 bases and J by 10 bases, with 11 bases between. This CDR3 region has 11 residues. CDR1 SEHNR and CDR2 FQNEAQ come from the germline V gene (reference sequence). The CDR3 DNA reads TGTGCCAGCAGCAAGGGACTCGTCCAGTACTTC. This encodes CASSKGLVQYF.

This rearrangement joins TRBV28 to TRBJ2-3; the D gene is possibly TRBD2 (6 bases). V lost 5 bases and J lost 0, with 15 bases in between. The CDR3 covers 16 residues. CDR1 is MDHEN and CDR2 is SYDVKM in the germline V gene. Here the CDR3 reads CASSAFAGGSTDTQYF. The CDR3 coding sequence is TGTGCCAGCAGTGCCTTTGCCGGGGGTAGCACAGATACGCAGTATTTT. The full variable domain, in which reference TRBV28 and TRBJ2-3 provide the parts outside the CDR3, is DVKVTQSSRYLVKRTGEKVFLECVQDMDHENMFWYRQDPGLGLRLIYFSYDVKMKEKGDIPEGYSVSREKKERFSLILESASTNQTSMYLCASSAFAGGSTDTQYFGPGTRLTVL.

This clonotype has just a few counts. V is TRBV3-1 and J is TRBJ2-1; D is unclear. Germline-derived CDR1 and CDR2 are LGHDT and YNNKEL (reference sequence). Trimming pared 1 base from V and 8 bases from J, leaving 12 bases between. The CDR3 consists of 14 residues. The CDR3 nucleotides read TGTGCCAGCAGCCAAGTGGAAGACTTCGATGAGCAGTTCTTC. Translated: CASSQVEDFDEQFF.

This clonotype occurred many times. CDR3 sequence: CASSFPGLAERRGEQYF. DNA of the CDR3: TGTGCCAGCAGTTTCCCGGGACTAGCGGAGAGGAGGGGCGAGCAGTACTTC. The genes are TRBV12-3 or TRBV12-4 and TRBJ2-7; the match to TRBD2 covers 11 bases. The J segment lost 6 bases and the V segment lost 3 bases, leaving 13 bases of the junction unmatched. This CDR3 is 17 amino acids long.

The sample holds a few counts of this clonotype. The rearrangement uses TRBV27 and TRBJ1-6; D is unclear. The length of the CDR3 is 12 residues. Germline CDR1 is MNHEY and CDR2 is SMNVEV (reference sequence). V shed 6 bases and J shed 6 bases, with 6 bases lying between them. In DNA form, the CDR3 reads TGTGCCAGCAGCAATATTAATTCACCCCTCCACTTT. Protein: CASSNINSPLHF.

The chain has TRBV27 and TRBJ2-7; 10 bases are shared with TRBD1. Looked up from germline, CDR1 is MNHEY and CDR2 is SMNVEV (reference sequence). V gave up 5 bases and J gave up 5 bases; unmatched junction bases: 6. The CDR3 totals 14 residues. This chain's CDR3 is CASSLGTGANEQYF. The CDR3 bases are TGTGCCAGCAGTCTCGGGACAGGGGCCAACGAGCAGTACTTC.

This chain connects TRBV7-8 to TRBJ2-1; TRBD1 might be the D (6 bases). The CDR3 extends over 16 amino acids. Trimming cost V 0 bases and J 3 bases, with 12 bases left between them. The germline gives CDR1 SGHVS, CDR2 FQNEAQ. DNA for the CDR3: TGTGCCAGCAGCTTAGCGGTACAGGGAAGCTACAATGAGCAGTTCTTC. Amino acids: CASSLAVQGSYNEQFF.